This T cell receptor beta chain was captured by sequencing in a study of neurological immune-mediated disorders. Each CDR3 protein gets one entry after TCRdb re-called the 5' RACE reads with MiXCR. The table records over 35,000 distinct CDR3 sequences, 2.5% of them present only once. The germline V gene has CDR1 WSHSY and CDR2 SAAADI. CDR3 length: 13 residues. V was clipped by 7 bases and J by 1 base; unmatched bases: 1. Ten or more counts support this clonotype. J is TRBJ2-5 and V is TRBV10-2; TRBD1 aligns across 9 bases. The receptor comes from a man aged 50 to 60 with multiple sclerosis. The sequencing sample was made of PBMCs. The CDR3 loop reads CASTGQGQETQYF. In DNA form, the CDR3 reads TGCGCCAGCACGGGACAGGGCCAAGAGACCCAGTACTTC.